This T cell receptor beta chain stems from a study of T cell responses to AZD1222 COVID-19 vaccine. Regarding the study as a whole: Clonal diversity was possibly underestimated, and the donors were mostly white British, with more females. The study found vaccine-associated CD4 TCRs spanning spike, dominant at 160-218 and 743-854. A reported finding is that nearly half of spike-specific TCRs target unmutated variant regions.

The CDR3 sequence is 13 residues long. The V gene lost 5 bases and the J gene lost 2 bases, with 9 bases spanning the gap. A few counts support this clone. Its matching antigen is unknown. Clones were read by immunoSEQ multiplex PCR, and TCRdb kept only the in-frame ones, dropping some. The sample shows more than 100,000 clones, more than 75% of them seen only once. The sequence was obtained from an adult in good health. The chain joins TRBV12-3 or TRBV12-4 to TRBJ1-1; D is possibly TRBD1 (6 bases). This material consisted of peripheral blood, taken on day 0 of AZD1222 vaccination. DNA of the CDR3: TGTGCCAGCAGTCAGGGACAAAACACTGAAGCTTTCTTT. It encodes CASSQGQNTEAFF.